The 9 T cell receptor beta chains presented below share a single source sample, sequenced in a study of T cells in localized non-small cell lung cancer. Assay: immunoSEQ multiplex PCR; the TCRdb copy retains only in-frame clones and omits some. This table has around 1,600 clones, 35% to 40% appearing once. Sequences were derived from lung tumor tissue, sampled before any cancer treatment. All receptors come from a female donor older than 55 with stage I lung adenocarcinoma.

This clone was detected only a few times. The chain is built from TRBV4-1 and TRBJ2-1; D gene unclear. V was trimmed by 0 bases and J by 0 bases, leaving 12 bases between them. This CDR3 comprises 17 residues. Germline V lookup: CDR1 MGHRA, CDR2 YSYEKL. The CDR3 sequence: CASSQDSERFSYNEQFF. DNA for the CDR3: TGCGCCAGCAGCCAAGACTCGGAACGGTTCTCCTACAATGAGCAGTTCTTC.

In its sample, this clone was seen a few times. The rearrangement joins TRBV1 to TRBJ1-2; the tabulated D call, TRBD1, remains unverified against the DNA. TRBV1 is flagged as a pseudogene. CDR3 length: 14 residues. The CDR3 nucleotides are TGCGCCAGCAGCCTAGACAGGGTTTTAAGTGGCTACACCTTC. Translated: CASSLDRVLSGYTF.

This clone occurred a few times. The chain couples TRBV11-3 to TRBJ2-1, with 7 bases that match TRBD2. Germline CDR1 is SGHNT and CDR2 is YENEEA. V trimming: 3 bases; J trimming: 3 bases; junction bases outside the gene matches: 5. CDR3 size: 15 residues. The CDR3 loop is CASSFAGVGYNEQFF. CDR3 DNA: TGTGCCAGCAGCTTTGCGGGAGTTGGCTACAATGAGCAGTTCTTC.

This chain uses TRBV6-8 with TRBJ2-7; 9 nucleotides line up with TRBD1. After removal of 0 bases from V and 4 bases from J, the junction contained 7 bases not matched to a gene. Germline loops: CDR1 MNHGY, CDR2 SAAAGT. The CDR3 consists of 16 residues. CDR3 bases: TGTGCCAGCAGTTACTCCCCCGGGACAGGGAGTTACGAGCAGTACTTC. This codes for CASSYSPGTGSYEQYF.

Only a few counts were recorded for this clone. The chain recombines TRBV9 with TRBJ2-1; D is undetermined. This CDR3 has 16 residues. Looked up from germline, CDR1 is SGDLS and CDR2 is YYNGEE. Deletions cut 0 bases from V and 5 bases from J, with 15 bases between. The CDR3, as DNA: TGTGCCAGCAGCGTAGAACTCTCGAGCTGGGACAATGAGCAGTTCTTC. It encodes CASSVELSSWDNEQFF.

This clone has more than one count but fewer than ten. The chain is built from TRBV6-8 and TRBJ1-4; D remains unclear. Germline assignment: CDR1 MNHGY and CDR2 SAAAGT. The CDR3 contains 16 residues. V was clipped by 5 bases and J by 0 bases, with 13 bases between them. The CDR3 DNA sequence: TGTGCCAGCAGTGAGACCGCTCTCCCAACTAATGAAAAACTGTTTTTT. This gives the protein CASSETALPTNEKLFF.

The J gene is TRBJ1-3, the V gene TRBV18; 12 nucleotides agree with TRBD1. The V and J ends lost 3 bases and 4 bases, in that order; junction bases with no gene match: 10. CDR1 is KGHSH and CDR2 is LQKENI in the germline V gene. The CDR3 covers 18 residues. CDR3 loop: CASSPKAPGQGAGNTIYF. DNA of the CDR3: TGTGCCAGCTCACCGAAGGCTCCGGGACAGGGGGCCGGAAACACCATATATTTT.

This clone came up a few times. The V call is TRBV7-5, the J call TRBJ1-4; the table's D call, TRBD1, was not checked against the DNA. TRBV7-5 has pseudogene status. The CDR3 is made up of 15 amino acids. For the CDR3, the DNA is TGTGCTAGCAGCCAACAACAGGGGGCTAATGAAAAACTGTTTTTT. Its translation is CASSQQQGANEKLFF.

The rearrangement links TRBV9 to TRBJ1-1, with no clear D. There are 12 residues in the CDR3. Trimming removed 5 bases at V and 4 bases at J, with 9 bases between. Germline lookup yields CDR1 SGDLS and CDR2 YYNGEE. CDR3 region: CASSEWVTEAFF. CDR3 DNA: TGTGCCAGCAGTGAATGGGTCACTGAAGCTTTCTTT.